This T cell receptor (beta chain) originates from a study of CD4 and CD8 cells across lung adenocarcinoma regions. Samples came from patients with localized non-small cell lung adenocarcinoma. TCRdb reanalysed the PCR reads using MiXCR and keeps one entry per CDR3 protein. The data show about 7,700 distinct CDR3 sequences, with 40% to 55% seen just once and 25% to 35% held by the top ten. The CDR3 consists of 15 residues. Germline V gene data show CDR1 as LGHNA and CDR2 as YSLEER. V shed 0 bases and J 7 bases; nucleotides not matched to a gene: 6. Sequenced: CD4+ T cells from the margin of a lung tumor. This chain links TRBV4-3 with TRBJ2-3; 8 bases are a match to TRBD1. The receptor was isolated from a male donor with lung adenocarcinoma. The CD4 and CD8 labels of this study may be unreliable. CDR3 protein: CASSQDLGQAYTQYF. Written as DNA, the CDR3 is TGCGCCAGCAGCCAAGACTTGGGACAGGCTTATACGCAGTATTTT.